A selection of T cell receptor beta chains follows, all from one sample in a study of identical twins. TCRdb ran MiXCR on the 5' RACE reads and lists one entry per CDR3 protein. The sample holds about 690,000 distinct CDR3 sequences, around 6% seen once. The sequencing input was naive T cells sorted from blood. The receptor set was obtained from a man aged 18 to 30 in good health. Each CDR3 is given with its conserved first and last residue. D genes are given only for firm matches. The size field is filled for only some rows; it gives once, few, many or a size class.

cdr3_aa,cdr3_nt,clone_size,d_call,j_call,v_call
CSVGREGPTGELFF,TGCAGCGTTGGGCGGGAAGGTCCCACCGGGGAGCTGTTTTTT,many,-,TRBJ2-2,TRBV29-1
CSVASRDSRNEQFF,TGCAGCGTGGCTTCCCGGGACTCCCGGAATGAGCAGTTCTTC,few,-,TRBJ2-1,TRBV29-1
CASSFRDRGTDTQYF,TGCGCCAGCAGCTTCCGGGACAGAGGCACAGATACGCAGTATTTT,many,TRBD1,TRBJ2-3,TRBV5-1
CSAKTSGAYNEQFF,TGCAGTGCAAAGACTAGCGGGGCATACAATGAGCAGTTCTTC,-,TRBD2,TRBJ2-1,TRBV20-1
CASSLSDQETQYF,TGTGCCAGCAGCTTGAGTGACCAAGAGACCCAGTACTTC,-,-,TRBJ2-5,TRBV11-2
CSASVGGDYGYTF,TGCAGTGCTAGTGTCGGGGGCGACTATGGCTACACCTTC,many,-,TRBJ1-2,TRBV20-1
CASLWGQRGYNEQFF,TGTGCCAGCCTCTGGGGGCAGCGGGGTTACAATGAGCAGTTCTTC,many,-,TRBJ2-1,TRBV12-3/TRBV12-4
CASSDRARGSYNEQFF,TGTGCCAGCAGCGATAGAGCCCGCGGCTCCTACAATGAGCAGTTCTTC,many,-,TRBJ2-1,TRBV6-2/TRBV6-3
CSVGYEGHEQFF,TGCAGCGTGGGATACGAAGGGCATGAGCAGTTCTTC,many,-,TRBJ2-1,TRBV29-1
CASSLPPLAGEDYEQYF,TGTGCCAGCAGTTTACCCCCCCTAGCGGGTGAGGACTACGAGCAGTACTTC,few,TRBD2,TRBJ2-7,TRBV28
CASRRQGGADTQYF,TGTGCCAGCAGACGACAGGGCGGCGCAGATACGCAGTATTTT,many,TRBD1,TRBJ2-3,TRBV12-3/TRBV12-4
CASSGGGEETQYF,TGCGCCAGCAGTGGGGGAGGAGAGGAGACCCAGTACTTC,-,-,TRBJ2-5,TRBV5-1
CASSLGGTGPRYEQFF,TGTGCCAGCAGTTTAGGGGGCACTGGGCCTAGGTATGAGCAGTTCTTC,-,-,TRBJ2-1,TRBV28
CATSDRWDLNEQFF,TGTGCCACCAGTGACCGGTGGGACCTCAATGAGCAGTTCTTC,many,-,TRBJ2-1,TRBV24-1
CASSPLMNEKQFF,TGTGCCAGCTCACCACTAATGAATGAGAAGCAGTTCTTC,many,-,TRBJ2-1,TRBV18
CASGAFGGQPQHF,TGTGCCAGCGGGGCCTTTGGGGGTCAGCCCCAGCATTTT,few,-,TRBJ1-5,TRBV27
CATSDETPGELFF,TGTGCCACCAGTGATGAAACACCCGGGGAGCTGTTTTTT,many,-,TRBJ2-2,TRBV24-1
CASSYTLAGGGNEQFF,TGTGCCAGCAGTTACACCTTAGCGGGAGGAGGCAATGAGCAGTTCTTC,-,TRBD2,TRBJ2-1,TRBV6-2/TRBV6-3
CSARDRDLGGLRRYNEQFF,TGCAGTGCTAGAGATCGGGACCTGGGAGGGCTACGACGTTACAATGAGCAGTTCTTC,many,TRBD2,TRBJ2-1,TRBV20-1
CASSFLTATSGSGNYNEQFF,TGCGCCAGCAGCTTCCTCACCGCCACGAGCGGGAGTGGGAACTACAATGAGCAGTTCTTC,many,TRBD2,TRBJ2-1,TRBV5-1
CASSGLAGRGTQYF,TGTGCCAGCAGTGGGTTAGCGGGGCGAGGTACGCAGTATTTT,many,TRBD2,TRBJ2-3,TRBV25-1
CASGLFAGTRTNTEAFF,TGTGCTAGTGGTTTGTTTGCCGGGACACGGACGAACACTGAAGCTTTCTTT,few,-,TRBJ1-1,TRBV12-5